This passage covers 29 T cell receptor beta chains from one sample sequenced in a study of cytomegalovirus exposure and HLA in healthy donors. Use of 60 Vbeta and 13 Jbeta primers characterized the PCR. Here immunoSEQ multiplex PCR was the method, and the copy in TCRdb shows in-frame clones only, minus some. Seen in this sample are under 45,000 clones; the ten most common clones hold about 4%. What was sequenced was PBMCs. The receptors here all came from a male donor in good health and CMV-seronegative.

V gene TRBV15 combines with J gene TRBJ2-5, with D possibly being TRBD2 (5 bases). The J call may not be correct, given that the DNA end is closer to TRBJ2-7. Germline CDR1 is LNHNV and CDR2 is YYDKDF (reference sequence). The CDR3 runs to 14 residues. The CDR3 protein is CATSRGGLAYEQYF. The DNA of the CDR3 is TGTGCCACCAGCAGAGGAGGGCTAGCCTACGAGCAGTACTTC.

The gene calls are TRBV5-1 and TRBJ2-7, with a tentative D call TRBD1 (5 bases). The germline V and J ends were trimmed by 3 bases and 6 bases, with 16 bases remaining between them. This CDR3 contains 14 residues. CDR1 SGHRS and CDR2 YFSETQ come from the germline V gene. CDR3 nucleotides: TGCGCCAGCAGCTATAGGGGAAACGACGGCGAGCAGTACTTC. Protein sequence: CASSYRGNDGEQYF.

V is TRBV19 and J is TRBJ2-7; the match to TRBD1 covers 8 bases. Germline CDR1 reads LNHDA; CDR2 reads SQIVND (reference sequence). Trimming cost V 8 bases and J 7 bases; bases outside gene matches: 16. This CDR3 is built from 15 residues. DNA for the CDR3: TGTGCCAGTGGGGACAGGCCCGTTCCGGATGGAGAGCAGTACTTC. This encodes CASGDRPVPDGEQYF.

This chain links TRBV27 with TRBJ2-7; 7 bases are a match to TRBD1. Looked up from germline, CDR1 is MNHEY and CDR2 is SMNVEV (reference sequence). After removal of 6 bases from V and 0 bases from J, the junction contained 8 bases not matched to a gene. This CDR3 is built from 15 residues. The CDR3 region is CASRTPGGSSYEQYF. The CDR3, as DNA: TGTGCCAGCAGGACACCAGGGGGTAGCTCCTACGAGCAGTACTTC.

The V and J genes are TRBV27 and TRBJ2-5, with unresolved D. The CDR3 extends over 13 amino acids. Deletions cut 5 bases from V and 2 bases from J, with 9 bases between. Germline CDR1 is MNHEY and CDR2 is SMNVEV (reference sequence). The CDR3 sequence is CASSVERQETQYF. CDR3 DNA sequence: TGTGCCAGCAGTGTAGAGAGGCAAGAGACCCAGTACTTC.

This clone ranks as medium-sized in terms of frequency. This rearrangement joins TRBV10-3 to TRBJ1-1; D remains ambiguous. Per the germline V gene, CDR1 is ENHRY and CDR2 is SYGVKD. The CDR3 covers 15 residues. With 0 bases removed from V and 0 bases from J, the gap between germline ends came to 8 bases. The DNA for the CDR3 is TGTGCCATCAGTGAGTCGGAGGACCTGAACACTGAAGCTTTCTTT. Translated, it gives CAISESEDLNTEAFF.

The rearrangement uses TRBV11-2 and TRBJ1-2; 7 bases agree with TRBD1. Germline assignment: CDR1 SGHAT and CDR2 FQNNGV. After removal of 5 bases from V and 8 bases from J, the junction contained 5 bases not matched to a gene. This CDR3 is built from 12 residues. The CDR3 loop is CASSLGTVGYTF. Here the CDR3 DNA reads TGTGCCAGCAGCCTAGGGACAGTGGGCTACACCTTC.

The gene calls are TRBV14 and TRBJ2-3; 8 nucleotides match TRBD2. V shed 0 bases and J 1 base; nucleotides not matched to a gene: 3. The CDR3 is 16 amino acids. The germline V gene encodes CDR1 SGHDN and CDR2 FVKESK. CDR3 amino acids: CASSQEWRGGTDTQYF. The CDR3 coding sequence is TGTGCCAGCAGCCAAGAATGGCGGGGGGGCACAGATACGCAGTATTTT. Full variable domain (remainder filled in from reference TRBV14 and TRBJ2-3): EAGVTQFPSHSVIEKGQTVTLRCDPISGHDNLYWYRRVMGKEIKFLLHFVKESKQDESGMPNNRFLAERTGGTYSTLKVQPAELEDSGVYFCASSQEWRGGTDTQYFGPGTRLTVL.

The chain recombines TRBV5-1 with TRBJ2-5; weak D call: TRBD2 (7 bases). The V and J ends lost 6 bases and 0 bases respectively, with 12 bases between them. The CDR3 totals 14 residues. The germline gives CDR1 SGHRS, CDR2 YFSETQ. CDR3 DNA: TGCGCCAGCACCCGAGGGGGGGACCAAGAGACCCAGTACTTC. It specifies CASTRGGDQETQYF. Full variable domain (outside the CDR3, taken from reference TRBV5-1 and TRBJ2-5): KAGVTQTPRYLIKTRGQQVTLSCSPISGHRSVSWYQQTPGQGLQFLFEYFSETQRNKGNFPGRFSGRQFSNSRSEMNVSTLELGDSALYLCASTRGGDQETQYFGPGTRLLVL.

The rearrangement links TRBV28 to TRBJ2-3; no clear D. The length of the CDR3 is 17 residues. Trimming removed 8 bases from V and 0 bases from J, with 21 bases in between. CDR1 is MDHEN, CDR2 SYDVKM, per germline. The CDR3 reads CASGQLTPLPSTDTQYF. CDR3 DNA sequence: TGTGCCAGCGGCCAACTTACACCACTACCAAGCACAGATACGCAGTATTTT.

The chain carries TRBV15 and TRBJ1-5; tentatively, D is TRBD1 (6 bases). Germline V gene data show CDR1 as LNHNV and CDR2 as YYDKDF (reference sequence). The CDR3 length is 15 residues. Between the trimmed V and J ends, which lost 0 bases and 6 bases, there was a span of 12 bases. The chain's CDR3 is CATSRDQGIGQPQHF. The CDR3 DNA sequence: TGTGCCACCAGCAGAGATCAGGGGATCGGTCAGCCCCAGCATTTT.

The chain is built from TRBV18 and TRBJ1-6; 8 nucleotides agree with TRBD1. CDR1 and CDR2 (germline): KGHSH, LQKENI. J lost 6 bases, V lost 5 bases, and 12 bases had no gene match. The CDR3 is 17 amino acids. The CDR3 region has the DNA TGTGCCAGCTCATCGTCTACCGGGACAGGTCGTAATTCACCCCTCCACTTT. Its translation is CASSSSTGTGRNSPLHF.

DNA for the CDR3: TGTGCCAGTAATCGGGGGATGGGTCAGCCCCAGCATTTT. It encodes CASNRGMGQPQHF. The J gene is TRBJ1-5, the V gene TRBV19, with D possibly TRBD1 on 5 matching bases. The CDR3 runs 13 residues. V lost 7 bases to trimming and J lost 6 bases, with 13 bases between them. Germline CDR1 is LNHDA and CDR2 is SQIVND (reference sequence).

The chain uses TRBV28 and TRBJ1-3, with D possibly being TRBD1 (5 bases). The germline V gene encodes CDR1 MDHEN and CDR2 SYDVKM. This CDR3 is built from 17 residues. Trimming cost V 1 base and J 0 bases, with 13 bases left between them. The CDR3 coding sequence is TGTGCCAGCAGTTTATTGGGGGGGTCCAACTCTGGAAACACCATATATTTT. It yields the protein CASSLLGGSNSGNTIYF.

This sequence joins TRBV9 and TRBJ2-2; no firm D call. The CDR3 runs 14 residues. V shed 2 bases and J shed 6 bases, with 11 bases lying between them. Germline assignment: CDR1 SGDLS and CDR2 YYNGEE. The CDR3 DNA sequence: TGTGCCAGCAGCGTTTTCTCTGGGCCCGGGGAGCTGTTTTTT. Amino acid sequence: CASSVFSGPGELFF.

V is TRBV7-3 and J is TRBJ1-1; no reliable D call. Germline loops: CDR1 SGHTA, CDR2 FQGTGA. The length of the CDR3 is 13 residues. V was shortened by 5 bases and J by 8 bases, with 15 bases between the two germline ends. As DNA, the CDR3 is TGTGCCAGCAGCCTAGACCCGGGAGGGGAAGCTTTCTTT. It yields the protein CASSLDPGGEAFF.

J is TRBJ2-1 and V is TRBV7-9; TRBD1 matches 10 bases. The CDR3 extends over 15 amino acids. Trimming took 7 bases from V and 5 from J; bases not matched to a gene: 8. Germline assignment: CDR1 SEHNR and CDR2 FQNEAQ (reference sequence). As DNA, the CDR3 is TGTGCCAGCACCATAGGGACAGGGGCGAACAATGAGCAGTTCTTC. Protein product: CASTIGTGANNEQFF.

V and J are TRBV27 and TRBJ2-3; 8 bases agree with TRBD1. The CDR3 covers 12 residues. In germline, CDR1 is MNHEY, CDR2 SMNVEV (reference sequence). Trimming removed 6 bases from V and 8 bases from J; junction bases left unmatched: 4. CDR3 sequence (DNA): TGTGCCAGCAGGACAGGGGAACGTACGCAGTATTTT. Amino acid sequence: CASRTGERTQYF.

V gene TRBV6-5 combines with J gene TRBJ2-7; TRBD1 might be the D (6 bases). V dropped 4 bases and J dropped 4 bases, with 8 bases sitting between them. Germline CDR1 MNHEY, CDR2 SVGAGI. CDR3 length equals 12 residues. The CDR3 loop reads CASSFRGYEQYF. For the CDR3, the DNA is TGTGCCAGCAGTTTCAGGGGATACGAGCAGTACTTC.

In nucleotides, the CDR3 is TGTGCCAGCTCACCATATGGACAGGCGGTCATGAGCTCACCCCTCCACTTT. Translating it yields CASSPYGQAVMSSPLHF. V usage is TRBV18 and J usage is TRBJ1-6; 7 bases are shared with TRBD1. V shed 2 bases and J 10 bases; nucleotides not matched to a gene: 14. From germline, CDR1 is KGHSH and CDR2 LQKENI. CDR3 size: 17 residues.

The chain links TRBV19 to TRBJ2-7; 7 bases map to TRBD2. Trimming removed 2 bases from V and 2 bases from J; junction bases left unmatched: 3. The CDR3 is made up of 14 amino acids. Germline CDR1 LNHDA, CDR2 SQIVND (reference sequence). The CDR3 DNA reads as TGTGCCAGTAGTATACGGGCGGGGGCCTACGAGCAGTACTTC. It encodes CASSIRAGAYEQYF.

The chain links TRBV25-1 to TRBJ2-2, with D possibly matching TRBD1 (5 bases). The V and J ends lost 8 bases and 4 bases respectively, with 11 bases between them. The CDR3 covers 13 residues. Germline assignment: CDR1 MGHDK and CDR2 SYGVNS. This chain's CDR3 is CASYGHPTGELFF. Here the CDR3 DNA reads TGTGCCAGCTACGGACACCCCACCGGGGAGCTGTTTTTT.

The chain uses TRBV4-1 and TRBJ1-6; unclear D gene. Trimming took 3 bases from V and 9 from J, leaving 12 bases between them. The CDR3 runs 14 residues. Germline assignment: CDR1 MGHRA and CDR2 YSYEKL. CDR3 in DNA: TGCGCCAGCAGCCAGCTAAGTGCCGCTTCACCCCTCCACTTT. This translates into CASSQLSAASPLHF.

CDR3 sequence reads: CASSSLRSSYNEQFF. The CDR3 region has the DNA TGTGCCAGCAGTTCCCTTAGGAGCTCCTACAATGAGCAGTTCTTC. J is TRBJ2-1 and V is TRBV27, with D uncertain. CDR3 length: 15 amino acids. Germline CDR1 is MNHEY and CDR2 is SMNVEV (reference sequence). V shed 4 bases and J shed 0 bases, with 10 bases lying between them.

V gene TRBV4-2 combines with J gene TRBJ1-4; maybe TRBD1 (6 bases). The CDR3 is made up of 15 amino acids. The V and J ends lost 1 base and 4 bases respectively, with 10 bases between them. The germline V gene has CDR1 LGHNA and CDR2 YNFKEQ. The CDR3 DNA reads as TGTGCCAGCAGCCAAGTGGGGACACTTAATGAAAAACTGTTTTTT. Translation gives CASSQVGTLNEKLFF.

CDR3 amino acids: CASSPTDRAGGYTF. DNA for the CDR3: TGTGCCAGCAGTCCTACCGACAGGGCGGGTGGCTACACCTTC. The chain joins TRBV5-4 to TRBJ1-2, with TRBD1 matching over 7 bases. The germline CDR1 and CDR2 sequences are SGHNT and YYREEE (reference sequence). This CDR3 comprises 14 residues. With 5 bases clipped from V and 7 bases from J, the junction kept 11 bases outside the gene matches.

The chain couples TRBV18 to TRBJ2-2; TRBD1 aligns across 8 bases. The germline V gene has CDR1 KGHSH and CDR2 LQKENI. This CDR3 is built from 14 residues. The V gene end was trimmed by 5 bases and the J gene end by 4 bases; junction bases not matched to a gene: 3. CDR3 nucleotide sequence: TGTGCCAGCTCAGCCACAGGGGGCACCGGGGAGCTGTTTTTT. This translates into CASSATGGTGELFF.

The chain combines TRBV7-9 with TRBJ2-7; 8 bases map to TRBD1. Germline V lookup: CDR1 SEHNR, CDR2 FQNEAQ (reference sequence). The CDR3 loop spans 17 amino acids. V was clipped by 4 bases and J by 7 bases; unmatched bases: 18. The CDR3 DNA follows: TGTGCCAGCAGCTCCCCCACAGCAGGGGGCCCCCCGGGGGAGCAGTACTTC. Protein sequence: CASSSPTAGGPPGEQYF.

The V and J genes are TRBV19 and TRBJ2-6, with 8 bases identical to TRBD1. Trimming cost V 3 bases and J 0 bases; bases outside gene matches: 10. The CDR3 covers 19 residues. The germline gives CDR1 LNHDA, CDR2 SQIVND (reference sequence). Here the CDR3 reads CASSIRWQGAISGANVLTF. The CDR3 nucleotides read TGTGCCAGTAGTATTCGATGGCAGGGGGCCATCTCTGGGGCCAACGTCCTGACTTTC.